A single sample is the source of the 11 T cell receptor beta chains below, sequenced in a study of blood T cell repertoires in COVID-19 (dated by TCRdb to 2019 to 2021). Library creation used the immunoSEQ multiplex PCR assay. As stored in TCRdb, this immuneACCESS dataset retains in-frame rearrangements with V and J assigned. A fraction of the clones does not appear; measured against another copy, unresolved V genes explain less than half of the discrepancy, and the remainder lacks a known reason. This sample gives about 38,000 clones in total; about 88% of them show up just once. The leading ten clones occupy roughly 32% of the sample. Source material: peripheral blood. Source of these receptors: a man between 65 and 79 years old with active COVID-19.

This chain connects TRBV18 to TRBJ2-3, with TRBD2 matching over 8 bases. Germline V gene data show CDR1 as KGHSH and CDR2 as LQKENI. The CDR3 has 13 residues. V was pared by 2 bases and J by 5 bases, with 0 bases of the junction left unmatched. The CDR3 region has the DNA TGTGCCAGCTCACCAACTAGCGGAGATACGCAGTATTTT. This encodes CASSPTSGDTQYF.

J is TRBJ2-7 and V is TRBV28, with 8 positions matching TRBD2. J gave up 4 bases and V 5 bases, and 10 bases lay outside the gene matches. CDR1 MDHEN and CDR2 SYDVKM come from the germline V gene. The length of the CDR3 is 15 residues. This CDR3 is CASSDPGGRHYEQYF. In nucleotides, the CDR3 is TGTGCCAGCAGTGATCCGGGGGGGCGCCATTACGAGCAGTACTTC. The entire variable domain, with the rest obtained from reference TRBV28 and TRBJ2-7, is as follows: DVKVTQSSRYLVKRTGEKVFLECVQDMDHENMFWYRQDPGLGLRLIYFSYDVKMKEKGDIPEGYSVSREKKERFSLILESASTNQTSMYLCASSDPGGRHYEQYFGPGTRLTVT.

The CDR3 here is CASSPPRQGALETQYF. CDR3 bases: TGTGCCAGCAGTCCCCCCCGACAGGGGGCGTTGGAGACCCAGTACTTC. The chain carries TRBV28 and TRBJ2-5, with 10 bases matching TRBD1. Trimming at V came to 5 bases and at J to 5 bases, leaving 11 bases not matched to a gene. The CDR3 runs 16 residues. CDR1 is MDHEN, CDR2 SYDVKM, per germline.

The V gene is TRBV18, the J gene TRBJ2-5, with 7 bases that match TRBD1. The CDR3 covers 13 residues. Per germline, CDR1 KGHSH and CDR2 LQKENI. Trimming at V came to 5 bases and at J to 5 bases, leaving 5 bases not matched to a gene. The CDR3 DNA sequence: TGTGCCAGCTCAGAGCAACAGGGGGAGACCCAGTACTTC. Protein sequence: CASSEQQGETQYF.

This chain joins TRBV6-2 or TRBV6-3 and TRBJ2-7; TRBD2 aligns across 12 bases. CDR3 length equals 15 residues. The V segment lost 5 bases and the J segment 7 bases; nucleotides outside the gene matches: 9. Germline lookup yields CDR1 MNHEY and CDR2 SVGEGT. CDR3 DNA sequence: TGTGCCAGCAGTCCAAGACTAGCGGGAGTTCGGGAGCAGTACTTC. Translated: CASSPRLAGVREQYF.

CDR3 amino acids: CASSFRTGGSYEQYF. The CDR3 DNA sequence: TGTGCCAGCAGCTTCAGGACAGGGGGGTCCTACGAGCAGTACTTC. This chain uses TRBV7-9 with TRBJ2-7, with 10 bases fitting TRBD1. V was pared by 3 bases and J by 1 base, with 3 bases of the junction left unmatched. The CDR3 runs to 15 residues. CDR1 is SEHNR, CDR2 FQNEAQ, per germline (reference sequence).

The rearrangement joins TRBV18 to TRBJ2-3, with a tentative D call TRBD2 (6 bases). The CDR3 is 22 residues long. Trimming took 4 bases from V and 0 from J, leaving 32 bases between them. Germline V gene sequence: CDR1 KGHSH, CDR2 LQKENI. The CDR3 DNA reads TGTGCCAGCTCACTCCTCCCTACGCAGGCGACTAGTTTTGGGCAAAGCACAGATACGCAGTATTTT. Translation gives CASSLLPTQATSFGQSTDTQYF.

V gene TRBV27 combines with J gene TRBJ2-1; TRBD2 aligns across 10 bases. CDR3 length equals 15 residues. Per the germline V gene, CDR1 is MNHEY and CDR2 is SMNVEV (reference sequence). Losses at the gene ends were 6 bases for V and 5 bases for J; bases not matched to a gene: 7. The CDR3: CASRRNSGRNNEQFF. The CDR3 nucleotides read TGTGCCAGCAGGAGAAATAGCGGGAGGAACAATGAGCAGTTCTTC.

The chain is built from TRBV7-2 and TRBJ2-7; 16 nucleotides line up with TRBD2. CDR1 is SGHTA, CDR2 FQGNSA, per germline. The CDR3 sequence is 17 residues long. Losses at the gene ends were 5 bases for V and 6 bases for J; bases not matched to a gene: 10. The CDR3 spells CASSPPGLAGGPGEQYF. Written as DNA, the CDR3 is TGTGCCAGCAGCCCCCCGGGACTAGCGGGAGGGCCGGGCGAGCAGTACTTC.

The V and J genes are TRBV6-4 and TRBJ1-1; D is possibly TRBD1 (6 bases). This CDR3 region has 15 residues. Per germline, CDR1 MRHNA and CDR2 SNTAGT. The germline V and J ends were trimmed by 2 bases and 4 bases, with 14 bases remaining between them. CDR3 sequence (DNA): TGTGCCAGCAGTGACACCACAGGGTTTGCCACTGAAGCTTTCTTT. This codes for CASSDTTGFATEAFF.

This clone was recorded a few times. The CDR3 loop reads CASSLGPVAADYQPQHF. In nucleotides, the CDR3 is TGTGCCAGCAGCTTGGGCCCCGTGGCGGCAGATTATCAGCCCCAGCATTTT. The chain employs TRBV5-6 and TRBJ1-5; no firm D call. The germline V gene has CDR1 SGHDT and CDR2 YYEEEE. The V and J ends lost 0 bases and 5 bases respectively, with 18 bases between them. This CDR3 has 17 residues. Looking up the rest from reference TRBV5-6 and TRBJ1-5 gives the full variable domain: DAGVTQSPTHLIKTRGQQVTLRCSPKSGHDTVSWYQQALGQGPQFIFQYYEEEERQRGNFPDRFSGHQFPNYSSELNVNALLLGDSALYLCASSLGPVAADYQPQHFGDGTRLSIL.